This is a list of T cell receptor beta chains from one sample in a study of blood T cell repertoires in COVID-19. Sequenced by immunoSEQ multiplex PCR; TCRdb stores in-frame clones only, minus some. This sample carries 130,000 to 150,000 clones, 75% to 90% of them seen once, and the ten largest clones take approximately 35%. The source material was peripheral blood. The receptors stem from a man in his fifties who had recovered from COVID-19. Each CDR3 is given with its conserved first and last residue. D genes are given only for firm matches. Clone size is shown for a subset of rows, as once, few, many or a class of expanded clone.

j_call clone_size d_call v_call cdr3_aa cdr3_nt
TRBJ1-6 few TRBD1 TRBV7-2 CASSLRQQGSPLHF TGTGCCAGCAGCTTAAGACAACAGGGGTCACCCCTCCACTTT
TRBJ2-5 . TRBD1 TRBV19 CASSIDGLRGRETQYF TGTGCCAGTAGTATAGATGGTTTAAGGGGGCGGGAGACCCAGTACTTC
TRBJ1-6 . . TRBV27 CASRSTGRGDYNSPLHF TGTGCCAGCAGATCCACTGGACGGGGAGACTATAATTCACCCCTCCACTTT
TRBJ2-5 . TRBD1 TRBV6-1 CASSGTGEGAPRETQYF TGTGCCAGCAGTGGGACAGGAGAGGGGGCTCCCAGGGAGACCCAGTACTTC
TRBJ1-2 . . TRBV7-9 CASSPGDGTMRYTF TGTGCCAGCAGCCCAGGGGACGGTACTATGCGCTACACCTTC
TRBJ2-3 . . TRBV3-1/TRBV3-2 CATRKTGGDTQYF TGTGCCACTCGTAAAACGGGTGGAGATACGCAGTATTTT
TRBJ2-6 . . TRBV2 CASRVSGANVLTF TGTGCCAGCAGGGTCAGTGGGGCCAACGTCCTGACTTTC
TRBJ1-1 . TRBD1 TRBV6-1 CASSESPSGTGSEAFF TGTGCCAGCAGTGAGAGTCCTTCCGGGACAGGGTCTGAAGCTTTCTTT
TRBJ1-4 . TRBD1 TRBV4-2 CASSEGRGNGATNEKLFF TGTGCCAGCAGCGAAGGCAGGGGGAACGGAGCAACTAATGAAAAACTGTTTTTT
TRBJ1-5 . TRBD1 TRBV4-1 CASSQFYTGQGTRWSNQPQHF TGCGCCAGCAGCCAATTCTATACGGGACAGGGAACGAGGTGGAGCAATCAGCCCCAGCATTTT
TRBJ2-2 . TRBD1 TRBV7-2 CASGPTGHPTGELFF TGTGCCAGCGGCCCGACAGGGCATCCCACCGGGGAGCTGTTTTTT
TRBJ2-3 . TRBD1 TRBV15 CATSRRPEGAWTDTQYF TGTGCCACCAGCAGACGCCCAGAGGGGGCCTGGACAGATACGCAGTATTTT
TRBJ2-7 . TRBD1 TRBV7-2 CASSLNRGTYEQYF TGTGCCAGCAGCTTAAACAGGGGTACCTACGAGCAGTACTTC
TRBJ1-3 . . TRBV27 CASSSTANWGNTIYF TGTGCCAGCAGTTCGACAGCGAATTGGGGAAACACCATATATTTT
TRBJ2-2 . . TRBV19 CASSIGAKNTGELFF TGTGCCAGTAGTATAGGGGCCAAGAACACCGGGGAGCTGTTTTTT
TRBJ2-7 . . TRBV13 CASSPRRGEGENEQYF TGTGCCAGCAGCCCACGTAGGGGGGAGGGAGAGAACGAGCAGTACTTC
TRBJ2-3 . TRBD1 TRBV5-1 CASSLEGTGSTDTQYF TGCGCCAGCAGCTTGGAGGGGACAGGTAGCACAGATACGCAGTATTTT
TRBJ2-5 once TRBD2 TRBV29-1 CSAGGGETQYF TGCAGCGCGGGAGGAGGGGAGACCCAGTACTTC
TRBJ2-5 . TRBD1 TRBV18 CASSRDRQETQYF TGTGCCAGCTCACGGGACAGGCAAGAGACCCAGTACTTC
TRBJ2-2 . TRBD2 TRBV11-2 CASSLGLAGGIGELFF TGTGCCAGCAGCCTGGGACTAGCGGGGGGTATCGGGGAGCTGTTTTTT
TRBJ1-4 . TRBD1 TRBV13 CASSPPGQGFANEKLFF TGTGCCAGCAGCCCGCCGGGACAGGGGTTCGCTAATGAAAAACTGTTTTTT
TRBJ1-1 . . TRBV28 CASSTPAAGFTEAFF TGTGCCAGCAGTACCCCCGCGGCAGGGTTCACTGAAGCTTTCTTT
TRBJ2-5 once TRBD2 TRBV5-1 CASSLELAGQETQYF TGCGCCAGCAGCTTGGAACTAGCGGGACAAGAGACCCAGTACTTC
TRBJ2-5 once . TRBV20-1 CSASTGWETQYF TGCAGTGCTAGTACAGGCTGGGAGACCCAGTACTTC
TRBJ1-1 . TRBD1 TRBV7-8 CASSSGQGHTEAFF TGTGCCAGCAGCTCGGGACAGGGGCACACTGAAGCTTTCTTT
TRBJ1-6 . . TRBV5-1 CASSLDFGLRSPLHF TGCGCCAGCAGCTTGGACTTTGGGCTTCGATCACCCCTCCACTTT
TRBJ1-5 . . TRBV12-3/TRBV12-4 CACSGGARQPQHF TGTGCCTGCTCCGGGGGGGCACGGCAGCCCCAGCATTTT
TRBJ1-1 . . TRBV7-2 CATRRPGTEAFF TGTGCCACCCGTCGCCCAGGCACTGAAGCTTTCTTT
TRBJ2-5 . TRBD2 TRBV9 CASSLTGTSGQETQYF TGTGCCAGCAGCTTAACCGGGACTAGCGGCCAAGAGACCCAGTACTTC
TRBJ2-2 . TRBD2 TRBV7-9 CASSRTSGGAGTGELFF TGTGCCAGCAGTCGTACTAGCGGGGGGGCAGGCACCGGGGAGCTGTTTTTT
TRBJ1-4 . . TRBV30 CAWRTGTATNEKLFF TGTGCCTGGAGGACAGGAACTGCAACTAATGAAAAACTGTTTTTT
TRBJ2-2 . . TRBV9 CASSVGGGTGELFF TGTGCCAGCAGCGTAGGGGGAGGCACCGGGGAGCTGTTTTTT
TRBJ1-5 . . TRBV13 CASSAGNNQPQHF TGTGCCAGCAGTGCAGGGAACAATCAGCCCCAGCATTTT
TRBJ2-2 . . TRBV11-3 CASSPGGEGTGELFF TGTGCCAGCAGCCCTGGAGGTGAGGGCACCGGGGAGCTGTTTTTT
TRBJ1-5 few TRBD1 TRBV10-3 CAIAAGDSEDQPQHF TGTGCCATTGCCGCCGGGGACAGTGAGGATCAGCCCCAGCATTTT
TRBJ1-1 . TRBD1 TRBV11-1 CASSAQTGGFNTEAFF TGTGCCAGCAGCGCCCAGACAGGGGGCTTTAACACTGAAGCTTTCTTT
TRBJ2-7 . . TRBV5-5 CASSRDWSYSYEQYF TGTGCCAGCAGCCGGGACTGGAGTTACTCCTACGAGCAGTACTTC
TRBJ2-3 . TRBD2 TRBV4-3 CASSQDLERGVTDTQYF TGCGCCAGCAGCCAAGATCTTGAGCGGGGGGTCACAGATACGCAGTATTTT
TRBJ1-1 . . TRBV30 CAWSATQDTEAFF TGTGCCTGGAGTGCAACACAGGACACTGAAGCTTTCTTT
TRBJ2-7 few . TRBV6-6 CASRNRFSYEQYF TGTGCCAGCAGAAACAGGTTCTCCTACGAGCAGTACTTC
TRBJ2-5 . . TRBV15 CATSREGLTQETQYF TGTGCCACCAGCAGAGAGGGACTGACCCAAGAGACCCAGTACTTC
TRBJ2-2 . TRBD2 TRBV5-6 CASSLWSSGGAGTGELFF TGTGCCAGCAGCTTGTGGTCTAGCGGGGGGGCCGGGACCGGGGAGCTGTTTTTT
TRBJ1-5 . . TRBV15 CATSRDPTGNQPQHF TGTGCCACCAGCAGAGACCCGACGGGGAATCAGCCCCAGCATTTT
TRBJ2-7 . TRBD2 TRBV27 CASRREGLYEQYF TGTGCCAGCCGCCGGGAGGGGCTTTACGAGCAGTACTTC
TRBJ2-1 once TRBD2 TRBV19 CASSRTSGAPGHEQFF TGTGCCAGTAGTAGGACTAGCGGGGCCCCGGGCCATGAGCAGTTCTTC
TRBJ1-1 once . TRBV30 CAWSRDIEAFF TGTGCCTGGAGTAGGGACATTGAAGCTTTCTTT
TRBJ2-5 . TRBD2 TRBV5-1 CASSLGGGSAQETQYF TGCGCCAGCAGCTTGGGCGGGGGTTCGGCCCAAGAGACCCAGTACTTC
TRBJ1-6 . . TRBV5-1 CASSLDRPSPLHF TGCGCCAGCAGCCTAGACAGGCCTTCACCCCTCCACTTT
TRBJ2-2 once TRBD1 TRBV3-1/TRBV3-2 CASSQEPSWTGVTGELFF TGTGCCAGCAGCCAAGAGCCATCCTGGACAGGGGTAACCGGGGAGCTGTTTTTT
TRBJ2-1 . TRBD1 TRBV2 CASRGQGSSYNEQFF TGTGCCAGCAGGGGACAGGGGAGCTCCTACAATGAGCAGTTCTTC
TRBJ1-1 . . TRBV3-1/TRBV3-2 CASSQDPPAFF TGTGCCAGCAGCCAAGATCCTCCAGCTTTCTTT
TRBJ1-1 . . TRBV28 CASSLSRQNTEAFF TGTGCCAGCAGTTTATCGAGACAGAACACTGAAGCTTTCTTT